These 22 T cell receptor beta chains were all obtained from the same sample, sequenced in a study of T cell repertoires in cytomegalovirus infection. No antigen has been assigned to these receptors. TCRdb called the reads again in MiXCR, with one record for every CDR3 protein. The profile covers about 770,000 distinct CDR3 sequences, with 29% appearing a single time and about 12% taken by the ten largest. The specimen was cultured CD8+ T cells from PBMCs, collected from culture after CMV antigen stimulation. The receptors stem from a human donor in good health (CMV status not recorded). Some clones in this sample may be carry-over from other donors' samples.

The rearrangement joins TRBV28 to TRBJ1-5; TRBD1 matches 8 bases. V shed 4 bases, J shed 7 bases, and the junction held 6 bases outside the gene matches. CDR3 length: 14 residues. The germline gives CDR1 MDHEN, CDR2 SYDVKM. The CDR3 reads CASSSRTGFQPQHF. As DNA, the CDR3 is TGTGCCAGCAGTTCTCGGACAGGGTTCCAGCCCCAGCATTTT.

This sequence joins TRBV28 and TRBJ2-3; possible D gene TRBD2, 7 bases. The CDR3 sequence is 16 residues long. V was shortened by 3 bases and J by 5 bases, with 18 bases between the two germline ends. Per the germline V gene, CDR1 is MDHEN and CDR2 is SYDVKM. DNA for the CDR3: TGTGCCAGCAGTTTGGGGGGGGGCGCTCATGGAGATACGCAGTATTTT. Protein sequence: CASSLGGGAHGDTQYF.

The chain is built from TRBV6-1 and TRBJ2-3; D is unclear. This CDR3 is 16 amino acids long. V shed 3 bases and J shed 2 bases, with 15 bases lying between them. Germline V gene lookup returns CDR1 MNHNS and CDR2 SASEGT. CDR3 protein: CASSDRAGLPTDTQYF. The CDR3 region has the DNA TGTGCCAGCAGTGACCGGGCAGGCCTACCCACAGATACGCAGTATTTT.

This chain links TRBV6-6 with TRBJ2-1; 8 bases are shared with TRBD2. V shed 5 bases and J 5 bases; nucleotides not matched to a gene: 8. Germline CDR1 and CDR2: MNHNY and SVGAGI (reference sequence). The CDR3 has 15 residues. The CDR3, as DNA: TGTGCCAGCAGTGATCGGCTAGCGGGTAACAATGAGCAGTTCTTC. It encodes CASSDRLAGNNEQFF.

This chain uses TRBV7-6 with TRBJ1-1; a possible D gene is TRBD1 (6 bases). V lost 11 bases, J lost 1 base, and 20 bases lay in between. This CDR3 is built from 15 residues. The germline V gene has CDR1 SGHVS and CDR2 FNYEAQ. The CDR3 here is CAGRGGKQGNTEAFF. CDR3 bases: TGTGCCGGAAGGGGGGGGAAACAGGGGAACACTGAAGCTTTCTTT.

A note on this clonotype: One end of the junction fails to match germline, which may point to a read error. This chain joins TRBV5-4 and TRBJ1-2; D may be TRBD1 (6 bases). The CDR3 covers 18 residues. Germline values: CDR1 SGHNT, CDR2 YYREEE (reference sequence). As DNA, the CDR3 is TGTGCCAGCAGCTTGGCTGGTTCCTGGGACATTACCTATTATGACTACACCTTC. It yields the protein CASSLAGSWDITYYDYTF.

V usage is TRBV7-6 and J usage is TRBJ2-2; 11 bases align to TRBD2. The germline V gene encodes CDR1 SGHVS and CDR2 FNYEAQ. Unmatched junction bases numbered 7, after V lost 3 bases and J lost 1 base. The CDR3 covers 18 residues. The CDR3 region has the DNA TGTGCCAGCAGCTTTATAGCGGGGGGGGACCAGAACACCGGGGAGCTGTTTTTT. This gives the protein CASSFIAGGDQNTGELFF.

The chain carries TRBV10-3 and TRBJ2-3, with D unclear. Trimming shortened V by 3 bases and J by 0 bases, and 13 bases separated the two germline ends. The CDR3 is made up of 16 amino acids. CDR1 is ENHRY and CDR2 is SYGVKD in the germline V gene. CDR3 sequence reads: CAISDSTTDSTDTQYF. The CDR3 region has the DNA TGTGCCATCAGTGATTCAACTACCGATAGCACAGATACGCAGTATTTT.

The CDR3: CSARATGGYTEAFF. The CDR3 region has the DNA TGCAGTGCTAGAGCGACAGGGGGGTACACTGAAGCTTTCTTT. This sequence joins TRBV20-1 and TRBJ1-1; 9 bases map to TRBD1. Germline V CDR1 and CDR2: DFQATT, SNEGSKA (reference sequence). This CDR3 has 14 amino acids. With 1 base clipped from V and 3 bases from J, the junction kept 3 bases outside the gene matches.

CDR3 protein: CASSLPGTAGANVLTF. Here the CDR3 DNA reads TGTGCCAGCAGCTTACCGGGGACAGCTGGGGCCAACGTCCTGACTTTC. The chain joins TRBV7-9 to TRBJ2-6; 7 bases line up with TRBD1. Germline CDR1 and CDR2: SEHNR and FQNEAQ (reference sequence). J lost 2 bases, V lost 2 bases, and 3 bases had no gene match. This CDR3 is 16 amino acids long.

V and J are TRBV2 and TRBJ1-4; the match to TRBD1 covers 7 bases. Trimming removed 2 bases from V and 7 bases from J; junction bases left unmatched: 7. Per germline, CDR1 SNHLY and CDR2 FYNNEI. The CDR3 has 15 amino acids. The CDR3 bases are TGTGCCAGCAGTGAACGACAGGGAGCCGGTGAAAAACTGTTTTTT. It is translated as CASSERQGAGEKLFF. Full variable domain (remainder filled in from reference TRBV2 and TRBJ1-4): EPEVTQTPSHQVTQMGQEVILRCVPISNHLYFYWYRQILGQKVEFLVSFYNNEISEKSEIFDDQFSVERPDGSNFTLKIRSTKLEDSAMYFCASSERQGAGEKLFFGSGTQLSVL.

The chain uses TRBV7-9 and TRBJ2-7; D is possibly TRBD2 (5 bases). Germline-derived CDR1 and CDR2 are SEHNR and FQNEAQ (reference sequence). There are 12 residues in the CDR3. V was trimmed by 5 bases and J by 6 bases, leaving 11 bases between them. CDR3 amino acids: CASSGDYREQYF. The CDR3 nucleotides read TGTGCCAGCAGCGGCGACTATCGCGAGCAGTACTTC.

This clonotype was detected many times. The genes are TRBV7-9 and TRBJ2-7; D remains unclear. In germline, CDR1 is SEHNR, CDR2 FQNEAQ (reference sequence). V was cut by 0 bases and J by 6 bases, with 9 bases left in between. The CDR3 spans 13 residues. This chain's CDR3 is CASSLAPGSEQYF. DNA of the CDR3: TGTGCCAGCAGCTTAGCCCCAGGTAGCGAGCAGTACTTC.

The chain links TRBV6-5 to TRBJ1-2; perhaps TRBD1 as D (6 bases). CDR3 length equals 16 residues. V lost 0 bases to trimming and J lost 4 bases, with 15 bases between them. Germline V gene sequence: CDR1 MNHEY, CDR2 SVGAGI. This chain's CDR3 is CASSYSRQGPFYGYTF. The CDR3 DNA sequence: TGTGCCAGCAGTTACTCAAGGCAGGGGCCCTTCTATGGCTACACCTTC.

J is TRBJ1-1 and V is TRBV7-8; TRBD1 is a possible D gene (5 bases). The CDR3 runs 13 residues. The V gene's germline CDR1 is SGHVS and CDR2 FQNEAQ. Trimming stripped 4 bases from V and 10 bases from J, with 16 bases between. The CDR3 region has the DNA TGTGCCAGCAGCTCGGGACCGACTCGTCCAGCTTTCTTT. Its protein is CASSSGPTRPAFF.

CDR3 sequence (DNA): TGTGCCAGCAGCTCGACAGGGACTAATGAAAAACTGTTTTTT. Residues: CASSSTGTNEKLFF. The rearrangement links TRBV5-6 to TRBJ1-4; 7 positions agree with TRBD1. CDR1 and CDR2 (germline): SGHDT, YYEEEE. The CDR3 extends over 14 amino acids. The V gene end was trimmed by 3 bases and the J gene end by 2 bases; junction bases not matched to a gene: 1.

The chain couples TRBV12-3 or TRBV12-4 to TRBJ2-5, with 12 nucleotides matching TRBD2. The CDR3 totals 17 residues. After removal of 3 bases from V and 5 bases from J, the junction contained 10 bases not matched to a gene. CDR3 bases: TGTGCCAGCAGTTTCTCTAGCGGGGGGGCAATGGGGGAGACCCAGTACTTC. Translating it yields CASSFSSGGAMGETQYF.

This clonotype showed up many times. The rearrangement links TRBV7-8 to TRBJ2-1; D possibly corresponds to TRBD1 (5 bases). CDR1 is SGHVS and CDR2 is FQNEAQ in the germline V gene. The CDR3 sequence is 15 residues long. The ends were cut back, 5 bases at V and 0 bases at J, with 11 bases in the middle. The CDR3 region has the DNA TGTGCCAGCAGCGTTGGACACACCTCCTACAATGAGCAGTTCTTC. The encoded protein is CASSVGHTSYNEQFF.

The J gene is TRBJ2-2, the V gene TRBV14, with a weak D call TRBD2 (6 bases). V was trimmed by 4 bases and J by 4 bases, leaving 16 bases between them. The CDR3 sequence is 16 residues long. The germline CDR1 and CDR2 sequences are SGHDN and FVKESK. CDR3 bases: TGTGCCAGCAGCCTCCGAACGGGGGATCCCACCGGGGAGCTGTTTTTT. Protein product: CASSLRTGDPTGELFF.

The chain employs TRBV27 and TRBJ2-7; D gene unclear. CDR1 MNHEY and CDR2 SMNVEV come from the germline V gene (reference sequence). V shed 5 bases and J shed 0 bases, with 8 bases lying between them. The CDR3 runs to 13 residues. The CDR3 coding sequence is TGTGCCAGCAGTACGCCAGGCTCCTACGAGCAGTACGTC. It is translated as CASSTPGSYEQYV.

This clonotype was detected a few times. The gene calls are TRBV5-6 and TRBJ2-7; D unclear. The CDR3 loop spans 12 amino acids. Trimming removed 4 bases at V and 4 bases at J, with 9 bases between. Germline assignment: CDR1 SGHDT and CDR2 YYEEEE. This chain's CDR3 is CASSQSGYEQYV. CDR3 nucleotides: TGTGCCAGCAGCCAATCGGGTTACGAGCAGTACGTC.

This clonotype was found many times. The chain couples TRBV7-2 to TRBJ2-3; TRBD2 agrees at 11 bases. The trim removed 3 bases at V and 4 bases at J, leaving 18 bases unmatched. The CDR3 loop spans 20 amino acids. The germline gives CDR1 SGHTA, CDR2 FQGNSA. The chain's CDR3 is CASSLEGLAGGFSKSDTQYF. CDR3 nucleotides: TGTGCCAGCAGCTTGGAGGGGCTAGCGGGGGGCTTCTCCAAATCAGATACGCAGTATTTT. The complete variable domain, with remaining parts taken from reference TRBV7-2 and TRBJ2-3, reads GAGVSQSPSNKVTEKGKDVELRCDPISGHTALYWYRQSLGQGLEFLIYFQGNSAPDKSGLPSDRFSAERTGGSVSTLTIQRTQQEDSAVYLCASSLEGLAGGFSKSDTQYFGPGTRLTVL.